This T cell receptor beta chain appears in the sequencing data of a study of blood T cell repertoires in COVID-19. About the study: COVID-19 samples collected from the United States, Italy and Spain covered acute and convalescent phases. Sample material is recorded as cDNA or gDNA derived from T cells, B-cell-depleted T cells, or PBMCs.

As originally analysed: Reference gene primer amplification in the assay estimated nucleated cell counts. TCRdb's copy holds only in-frame clones and misses some; the assay was immunoSEQ multiplex PCR. D and trimming were read from the DNA, whereas the V and J calls and clone size are those reported in that table. The sample includes around 130,000 clones, around nine tenths of them seen just once. The CDR3 spans 15 residues. Trimming stripped 5 bases from V and 8 bases from J, with 19 bases between. Germline V gene data show CDR1 as SGHTA and CDR2 as FQGTGA. The chain couples TRBV7-3 to TRBJ2-1; tentatively, D is TRBD2 (5 bases). Sequencing input: peripheral blood. This sequence originates from a human donor in a cohort sampled during active COVID-19. CDR3 in amino acids: CASSPGLVLGDEQFF. CDR3 bases: TGTGCCAGCAGCCCCGGACTCGTCCTGGGCGATGAGCAGTTCTTC.